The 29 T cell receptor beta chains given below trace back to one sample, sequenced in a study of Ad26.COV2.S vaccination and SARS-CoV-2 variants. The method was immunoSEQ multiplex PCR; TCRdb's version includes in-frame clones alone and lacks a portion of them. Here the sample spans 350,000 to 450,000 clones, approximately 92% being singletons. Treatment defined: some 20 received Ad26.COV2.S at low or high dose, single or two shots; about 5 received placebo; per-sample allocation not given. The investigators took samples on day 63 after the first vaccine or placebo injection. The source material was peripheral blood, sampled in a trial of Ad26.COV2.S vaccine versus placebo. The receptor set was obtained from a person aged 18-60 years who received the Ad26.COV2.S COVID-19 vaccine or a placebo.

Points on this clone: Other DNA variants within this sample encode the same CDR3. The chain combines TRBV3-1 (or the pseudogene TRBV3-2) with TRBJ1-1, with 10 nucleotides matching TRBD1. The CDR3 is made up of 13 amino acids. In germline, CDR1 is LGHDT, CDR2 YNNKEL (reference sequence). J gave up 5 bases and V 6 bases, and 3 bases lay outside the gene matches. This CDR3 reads CASRRTGGTEAFF. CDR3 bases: TGTGCCAGCAGGCGGACAGGGGGGACTGAAGCTTTCTTT.

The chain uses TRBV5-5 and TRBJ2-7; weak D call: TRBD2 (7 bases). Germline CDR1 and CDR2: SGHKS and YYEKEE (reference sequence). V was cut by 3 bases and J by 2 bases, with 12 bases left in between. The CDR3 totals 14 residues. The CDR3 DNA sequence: TGTGCCAGCAGCTGGGGGGGGCCCACCTACGAGCAGTACTTC. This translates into CASSWGGPTYEQYF.

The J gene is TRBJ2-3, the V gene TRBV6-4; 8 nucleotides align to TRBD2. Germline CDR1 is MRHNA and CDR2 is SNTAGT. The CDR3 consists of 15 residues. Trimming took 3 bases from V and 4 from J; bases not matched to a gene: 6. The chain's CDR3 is CASSEGRGAADTQYF. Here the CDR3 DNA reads TGTGCCAGCAGTGAGGGGCGGGGGGCGGCAGATACGCAGTATTTT.

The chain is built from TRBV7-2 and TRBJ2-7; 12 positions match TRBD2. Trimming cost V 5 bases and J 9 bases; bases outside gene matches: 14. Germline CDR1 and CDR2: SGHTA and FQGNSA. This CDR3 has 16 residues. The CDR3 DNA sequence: TGTGCCAGCAGCCCCCGGACTAGCGGGGTTCTGGTGTTGCAGTACTTC. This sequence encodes CASSPRTSGVLVLQYF. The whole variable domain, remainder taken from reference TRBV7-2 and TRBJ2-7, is GAGVSQSPSNKVTEKGKDVELRCDPISGHTALYWYRQSLGQGLEFLIYFQGNSAPDKSGLPSDRFSAERTGGSVSTLTIQRTQQEDSAVYLCASSPRTSGVLVLQYFGPGTRLTVT.

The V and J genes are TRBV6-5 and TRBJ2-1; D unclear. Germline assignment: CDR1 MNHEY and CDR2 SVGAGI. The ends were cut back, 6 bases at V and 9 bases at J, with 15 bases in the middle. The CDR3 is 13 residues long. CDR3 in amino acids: CASSQWGNSEQFF. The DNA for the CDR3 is TGTGCCAGCAGCCAATGGGGTAATAGTGAGCAGTTCTTC.

CDR3 DNA: TGTGCCAGCAGTTTCGGGGCAGCACGAGGGAATTCACCCCTCCACTTT. Its translation: CASSFGAARGNSPLHF. The chain uses TRBV27 and TRBJ1-6, with D perhaps TRBD1 (5 bases). This CDR3 comprises 16 residues. V was trimmed by 3 bases and J by 7 bases, leaving 16 bases between them. Per germline, CDR1 MNHEY and CDR2 SMNVEV (reference sequence).

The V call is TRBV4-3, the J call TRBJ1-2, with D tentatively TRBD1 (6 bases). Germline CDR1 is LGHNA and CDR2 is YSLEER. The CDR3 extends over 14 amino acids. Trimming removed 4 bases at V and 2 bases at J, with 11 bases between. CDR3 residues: CASSPLQGNYGYTF. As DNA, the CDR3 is TGCGCCAGCAGCCCCTTACAGGGAAACTATGGCTACACCTTC.

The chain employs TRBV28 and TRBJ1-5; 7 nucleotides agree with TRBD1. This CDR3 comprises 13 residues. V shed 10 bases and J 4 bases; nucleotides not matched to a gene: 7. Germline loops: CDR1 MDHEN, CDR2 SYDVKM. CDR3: CATVGTVNQPQHF. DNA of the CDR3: TGTGCCACTGTCGGGACAGTTAATCAGCCCCAGCATTTT.

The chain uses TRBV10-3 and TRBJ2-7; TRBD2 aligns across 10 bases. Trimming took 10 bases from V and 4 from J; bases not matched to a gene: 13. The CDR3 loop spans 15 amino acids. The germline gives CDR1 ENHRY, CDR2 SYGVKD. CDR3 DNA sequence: TGTGCCACGGGAAGCTTAGCGGGGGGCCTGTACGAGCAGTACTTC. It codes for CATGSLAGGLYEQYF.

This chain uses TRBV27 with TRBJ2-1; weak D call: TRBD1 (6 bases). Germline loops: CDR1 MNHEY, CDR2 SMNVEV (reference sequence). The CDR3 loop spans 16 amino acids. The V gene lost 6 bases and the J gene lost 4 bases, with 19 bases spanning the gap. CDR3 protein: CASRGAGLNPYNEQFF. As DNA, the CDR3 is TGTGCCAGCAGGGGGGCAGGGTTGAACCCGTACAATGAGCAGTTCTTC.

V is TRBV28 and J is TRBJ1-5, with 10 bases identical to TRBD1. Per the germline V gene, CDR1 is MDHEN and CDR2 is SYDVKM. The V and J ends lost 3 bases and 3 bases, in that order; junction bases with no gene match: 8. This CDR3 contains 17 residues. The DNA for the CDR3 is TGTGCCAGCAGTTTGCTGGGGGGACAGGGGTACAATCAGCCCCAGCATTTT. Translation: CASSLLGGQGYNQPQHF.

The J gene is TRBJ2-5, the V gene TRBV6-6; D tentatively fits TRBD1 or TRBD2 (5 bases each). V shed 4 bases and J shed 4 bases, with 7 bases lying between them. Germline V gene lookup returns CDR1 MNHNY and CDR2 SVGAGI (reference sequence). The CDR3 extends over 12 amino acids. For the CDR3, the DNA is TGTGCCAGCAGTTTGGGGGTAGAGACCCAGTACTTC. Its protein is CASSLGVETQYF.

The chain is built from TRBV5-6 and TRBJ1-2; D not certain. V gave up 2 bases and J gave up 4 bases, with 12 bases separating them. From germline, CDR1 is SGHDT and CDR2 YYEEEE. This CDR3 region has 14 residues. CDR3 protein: CASSFRRSGYGYTF. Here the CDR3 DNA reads TGTGCCAGCAGCTTCCGCCGATCTGGCTATGGCTACACCTTC.

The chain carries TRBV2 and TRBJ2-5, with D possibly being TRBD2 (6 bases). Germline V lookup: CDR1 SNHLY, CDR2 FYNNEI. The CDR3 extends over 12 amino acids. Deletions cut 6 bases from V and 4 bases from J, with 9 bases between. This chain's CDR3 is CASRGTLETQYF. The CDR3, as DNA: TGTGCCAGCAGGGGGACTTTAGAGACCCAGTACTTC.

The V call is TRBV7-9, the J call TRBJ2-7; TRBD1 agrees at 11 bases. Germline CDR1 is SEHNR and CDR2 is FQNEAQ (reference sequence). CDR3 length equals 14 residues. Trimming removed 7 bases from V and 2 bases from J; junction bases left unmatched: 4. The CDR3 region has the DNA TGTGCCAGCACCTCGGGACAGGGGGCCTACGAGCAGTACTTC. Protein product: CASTSGQGAYEQYF.

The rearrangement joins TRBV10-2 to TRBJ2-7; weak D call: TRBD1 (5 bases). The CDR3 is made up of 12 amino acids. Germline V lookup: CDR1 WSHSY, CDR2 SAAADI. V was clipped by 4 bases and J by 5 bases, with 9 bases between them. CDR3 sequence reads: CASSGTINEQYF. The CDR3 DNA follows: TGCGCCAGCAGTGGGACAATCAACGAGCAGTACTTC.

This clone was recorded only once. The CDR3 reads CASGRPPSGANVLTF. As DNA, the CDR3 is TGTGCCAGCGGCCGACCCCCTTCTGGGGCCAACGTCCTGACTTTC. V gene TRBV2 combines with J gene TRBJ2-6; D is undetermined. The CDR3 is made up of 15 amino acids. Trimming left V 8 bases short and J 1 base short, with 12 bases between. Germline V gene sequence: CDR1 SNHLY, CDR2 FYNNEI.

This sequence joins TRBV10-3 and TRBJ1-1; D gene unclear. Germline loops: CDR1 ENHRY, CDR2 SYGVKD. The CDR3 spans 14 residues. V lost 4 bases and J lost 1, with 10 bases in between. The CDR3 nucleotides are TGTGCCATCAGTGTGGCGGTTGAGAACACTGAAGCTTTCTTT. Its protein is CAISVAVENTEAFF.

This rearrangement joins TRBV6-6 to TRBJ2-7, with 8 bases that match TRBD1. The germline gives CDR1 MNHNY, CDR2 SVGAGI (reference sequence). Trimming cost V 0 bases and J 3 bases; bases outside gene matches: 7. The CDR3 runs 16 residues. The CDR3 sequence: CASSYSSPGGGYEQYF. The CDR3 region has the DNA TGTGCCAGCAGTTACTCTTCCCCAGGGGGCGGCTACGAGCAGTACTTC.

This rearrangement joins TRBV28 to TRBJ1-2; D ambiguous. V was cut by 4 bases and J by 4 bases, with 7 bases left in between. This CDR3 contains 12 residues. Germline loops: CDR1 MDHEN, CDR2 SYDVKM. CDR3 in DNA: TGTGCCAGCAGTTACAGTGTCTATGGCTACACCTTC. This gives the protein CASSYSVYGYTF.

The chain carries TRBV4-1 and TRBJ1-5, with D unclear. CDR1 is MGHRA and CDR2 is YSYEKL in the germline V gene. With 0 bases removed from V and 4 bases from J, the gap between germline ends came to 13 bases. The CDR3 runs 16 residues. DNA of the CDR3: TGCGCCAGCAGCCAAGACGGAACCTTAATGAATCAGCCCCAGCATTTT. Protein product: CASSQDGTLMNQPQHF.

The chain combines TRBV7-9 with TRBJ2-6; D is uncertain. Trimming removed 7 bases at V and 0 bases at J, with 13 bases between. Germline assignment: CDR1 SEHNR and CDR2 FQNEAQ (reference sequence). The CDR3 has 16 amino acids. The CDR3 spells CASNLSPTSGANVLTF. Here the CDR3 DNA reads TGTGCCAGCAACCTCTCCCCCACCTCTGGGGCCAACGTCCTGACTTTC.

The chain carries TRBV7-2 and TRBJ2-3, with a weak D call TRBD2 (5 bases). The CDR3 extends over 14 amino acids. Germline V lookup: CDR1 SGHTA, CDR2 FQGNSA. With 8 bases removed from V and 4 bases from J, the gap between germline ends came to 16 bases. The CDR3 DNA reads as TGTGCCAGCGATAAATCGAGGGTCCCAGATACGCAGTATTTT. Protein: CASDKSRVPDTQYF.

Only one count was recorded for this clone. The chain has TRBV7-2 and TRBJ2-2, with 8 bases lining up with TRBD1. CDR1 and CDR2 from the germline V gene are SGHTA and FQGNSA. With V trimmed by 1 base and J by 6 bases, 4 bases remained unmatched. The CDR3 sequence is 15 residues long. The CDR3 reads CASSLGPGGPGELFF. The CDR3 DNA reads TGTGCCAGCAGCTTAGGGCCAGGGGGCCCCGGGGAGCTGTTTTTT. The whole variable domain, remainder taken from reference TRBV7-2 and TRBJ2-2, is GAGVSQSPSNKVTEKGKDVELRCDPISGHTALYWYRQSLGQGLEFLIYFQGNSAPDKSGLPSDRFSAERTGGSVSTLTIQRTQQEDSAVYLCASSLGPGGPGELFFGEGSRLTVL.

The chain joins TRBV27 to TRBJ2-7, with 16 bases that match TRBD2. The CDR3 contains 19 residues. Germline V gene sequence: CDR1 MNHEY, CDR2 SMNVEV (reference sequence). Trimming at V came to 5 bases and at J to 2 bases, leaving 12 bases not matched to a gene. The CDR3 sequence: CASSPRLPGLAGGTYEQYF. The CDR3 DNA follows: TGTGCCAGCAGTCCCAGACTCCCGGGACTAGCGGGGGGGACCTACGAGCAGTACTTC.

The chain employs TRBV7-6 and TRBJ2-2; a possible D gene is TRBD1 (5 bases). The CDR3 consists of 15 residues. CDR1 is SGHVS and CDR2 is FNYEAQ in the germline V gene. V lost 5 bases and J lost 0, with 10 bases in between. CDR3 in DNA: TGTGCCAGCAGCCTAGGACAACCGAACACCGGGGAGCTGTTTTTT. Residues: CASSLGQPNTGELFF.

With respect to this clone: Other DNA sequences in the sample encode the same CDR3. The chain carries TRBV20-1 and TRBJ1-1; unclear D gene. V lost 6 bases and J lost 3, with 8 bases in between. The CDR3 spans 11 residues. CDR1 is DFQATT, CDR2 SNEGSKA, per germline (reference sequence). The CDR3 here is CSARVDTEAFF. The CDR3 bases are TGCAGTGCGAGGGTTGACACTGAAGCTTTCTTT.

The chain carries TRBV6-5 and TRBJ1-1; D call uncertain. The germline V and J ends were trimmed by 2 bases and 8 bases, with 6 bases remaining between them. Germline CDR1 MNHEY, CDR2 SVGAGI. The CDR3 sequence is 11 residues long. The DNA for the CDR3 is TGTGCCAGCAGTTACAGGGAAGAAGCTTTCTTT. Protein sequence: CASSYREEAFF.

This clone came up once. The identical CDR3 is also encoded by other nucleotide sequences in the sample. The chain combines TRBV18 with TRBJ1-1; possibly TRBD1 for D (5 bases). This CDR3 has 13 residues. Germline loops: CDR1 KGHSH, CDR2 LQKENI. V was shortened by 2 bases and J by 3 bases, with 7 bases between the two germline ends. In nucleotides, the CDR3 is TGTGCCAGCTCACCAGACAGTTACACTGAAGCTTTCTTT. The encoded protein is CASSPDSYTEAFF. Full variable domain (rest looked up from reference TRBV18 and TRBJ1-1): NAGVMQNPRHLVRRRGQEARLRCSPMKGHSHVYWYRQLPEEGLKFMVYLQKENIIDESGMPKERFSAEFPKEGPSILRIQQVVRGDSAAYFCASSPDSYTEAFFGQGTRLTVV.